This TCR beta chain is from a study of shared clonotypes between healthy human individuals. Trimming shortened V by 8 bases and J by 1 base, and 9 bases separated the two germline ends. Per the germline V gene, CDR1 is ENHRY and CDR2 is SYGVKD. The CDR3 loop spans 12 amino acids. TCRdb's table, derived via immunoSEQ multiplex PCR, lists solely in-frame clones and lacks some. Counted here are around 2.3 million clones, under 97% occurring once; the ten biggest clones make up roughly 0.13%. All the donors were Caucasian adults who lived in Nashville, Tennessee. Comment on this clone: Its antigen is not identified.

Study observations and caveats: Naive subsets usually exceeded memory subsets in estimated richness. Non-shared clonotypes were found to have lower generation probabilities than the clonotypes that were shared by all four of the sorted-subset donors.

The source of this sequence is a young man in good health. The material sequenced was naive CD4+ T cells sorted from blood. Subset reported: CD45RA+ positively selected. This rearrangement joins TRBV10-3 to TRBJ2-7; D is uncertain. As DNA, the CDR3 is TGTGCCATCCCTGAAGGATCCTACGAGCAGTACTTC. Its protein product is CAIPEGSYEQYF.